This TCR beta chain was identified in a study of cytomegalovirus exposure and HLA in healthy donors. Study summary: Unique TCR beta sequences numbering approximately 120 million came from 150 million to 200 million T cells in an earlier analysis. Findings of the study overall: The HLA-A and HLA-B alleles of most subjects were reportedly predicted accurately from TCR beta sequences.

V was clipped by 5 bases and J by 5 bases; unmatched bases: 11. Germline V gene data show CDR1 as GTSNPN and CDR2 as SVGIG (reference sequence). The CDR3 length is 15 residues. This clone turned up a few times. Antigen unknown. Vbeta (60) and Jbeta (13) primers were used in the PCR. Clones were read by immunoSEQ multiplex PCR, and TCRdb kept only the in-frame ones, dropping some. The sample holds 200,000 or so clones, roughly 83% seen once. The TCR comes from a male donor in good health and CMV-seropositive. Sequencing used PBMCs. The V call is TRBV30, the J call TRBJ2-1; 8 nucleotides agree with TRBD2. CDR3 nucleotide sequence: TGTGCCTGGGGAGGGCTACTAGCGGCCAACAATGAGCAGTTCTTC. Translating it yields CAWGGLLAANNEQFF.